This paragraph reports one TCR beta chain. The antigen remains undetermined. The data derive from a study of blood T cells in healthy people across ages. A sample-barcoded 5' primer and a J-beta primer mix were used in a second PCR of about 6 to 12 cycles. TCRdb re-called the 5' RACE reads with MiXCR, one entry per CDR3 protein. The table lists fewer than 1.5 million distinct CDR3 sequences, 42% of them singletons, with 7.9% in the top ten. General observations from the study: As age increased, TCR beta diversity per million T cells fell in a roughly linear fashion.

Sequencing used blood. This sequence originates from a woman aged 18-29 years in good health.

CDR3 loop: CASSQEGLVYEQYF. In nucleotides, the CDR3 is TGTGCCAGCAGCCAAGAGGGACTAGTCTACGAGCAGTACTTC. This chain uses TRBV3-1 with TRBJ2-7, with 8 bases matching TRBD2. The V segment lost 0 bases and the J segment 3 bases; nucleotides outside the gene matches: 1. The V gene's germline CDR1 is LGHDT and CDR2 YNNKEL (reference sequence). The CDR3 is 14 residues long.